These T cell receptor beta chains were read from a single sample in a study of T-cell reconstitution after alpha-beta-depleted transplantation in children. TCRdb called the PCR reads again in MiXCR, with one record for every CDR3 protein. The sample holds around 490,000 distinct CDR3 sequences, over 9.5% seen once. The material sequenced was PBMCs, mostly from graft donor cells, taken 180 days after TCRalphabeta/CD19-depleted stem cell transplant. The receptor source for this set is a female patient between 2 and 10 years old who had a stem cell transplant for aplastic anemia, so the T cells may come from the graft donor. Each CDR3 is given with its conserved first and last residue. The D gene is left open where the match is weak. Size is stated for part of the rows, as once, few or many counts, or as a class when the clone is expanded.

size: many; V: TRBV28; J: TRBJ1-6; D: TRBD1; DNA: TGTGCCAGCAGGCCCCCGGGACAGGGCCTCTCCTGGGCCCTCCACTTT; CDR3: CASRPPGQGLSWALHF
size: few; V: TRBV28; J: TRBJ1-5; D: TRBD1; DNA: TGTGCCAGCAGTTTACGGACAGGGGCCCAGCCCCAGCATTTT; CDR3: CASSLRTGAQPQHF
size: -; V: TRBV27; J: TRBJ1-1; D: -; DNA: TGTGCCGGCAGTTTGATGTATATGAACACTGAAGCTTTCTTT; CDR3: CAGSLMYMNTEAFF
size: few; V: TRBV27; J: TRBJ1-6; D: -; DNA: TGTGCCAGCAGTTTAGGTAGACAGACTAATTCACCCCTCCACTTT; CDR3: CASSLGRQTNSPLHF
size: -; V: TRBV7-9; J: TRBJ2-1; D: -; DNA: TGTGCCAGCAGTAAAGGGGGGGGGCCGGGCAATGAGCAGTTCTTC; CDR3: CASSKGGGPGNEQFF
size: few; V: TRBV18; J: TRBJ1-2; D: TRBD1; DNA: TGTGCCAGCTCACCCGACAGGGTTGTTGGCTACACCTTC; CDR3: CASSPDRVVGYTF
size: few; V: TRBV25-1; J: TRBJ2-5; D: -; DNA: TGTGCCAGCATCCAAGGCGGGACCCAGTACTTC; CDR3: CASIQGGTQYF
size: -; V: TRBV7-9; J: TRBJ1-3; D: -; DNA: TGTGCCAGCAGCTTAGTACGGGCGGTGAGCTCTGGAAACACCATATATTTT; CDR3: CASSLVRAVSSGNTIYF
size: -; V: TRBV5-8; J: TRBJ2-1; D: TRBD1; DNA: TGTGCCAGCAGCCCCGGACAGGTTCATGACAATGAGCAGTTCTTC; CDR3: CASSPGQVHDNEQFF
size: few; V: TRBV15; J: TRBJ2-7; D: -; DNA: TGTGCCACCAGCAGAACCGCAACAGGACCCTACGAGCAGTACTTC; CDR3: CATSRTATGPYEQYF
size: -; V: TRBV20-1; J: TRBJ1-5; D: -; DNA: TGCAGTGCTAGAGATCCGGGGGGGAGCAATCAGCCCCAGCATTTT; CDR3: CSARDPGGSNQPQHF
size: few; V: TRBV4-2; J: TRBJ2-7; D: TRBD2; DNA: TGTGCCAGCAGCCAAGAGACTCTTGCTAGCATGGCGGGAGATCCAGGCGAGCAGTACTTC; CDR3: CASSQETLASMAGDPGEQYF
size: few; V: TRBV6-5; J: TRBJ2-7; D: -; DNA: TGTGCCAGCAGTTACTTCTCAGTCACCTCCTACGAGCAGTACTTC; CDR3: CASSYFSVTSYEQYF
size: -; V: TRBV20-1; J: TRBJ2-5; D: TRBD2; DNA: TGCAGTGCTCCGTTGGGACTAGCGGTTCGGGACCTAGAGACCCAGTACTTC; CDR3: CSAPLGLAVRDLETQYF
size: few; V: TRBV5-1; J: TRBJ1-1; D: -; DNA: TGCGCCAGCAACTCCGGGAGCACTGAAGCTTTCTTT; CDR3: CASNSGSTEAFF
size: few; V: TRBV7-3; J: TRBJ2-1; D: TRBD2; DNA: TGTGCCAGCGGGGCGGGAGGCTCCTACAATGAGCAGTTCTTC; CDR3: CASGAGGSYNEQFF
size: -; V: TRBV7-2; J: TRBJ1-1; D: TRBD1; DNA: TGTGCCAGCAGCCTGGGACAGGGTGAATCTGAAGCTTTCTTT; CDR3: CASSLGQGESEAFF
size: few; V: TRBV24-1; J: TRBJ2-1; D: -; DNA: TGTGCCACCGAAAGCCCCCGCTCCTACAATGAGCAGTTCTTC; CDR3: CATESPRSYNEQFF
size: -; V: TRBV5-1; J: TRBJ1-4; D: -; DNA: TGCGCCAGCAGCTTACAGGCAACTAATGAAAAACTGTTTTTT; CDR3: CASSLQATNEKLFF
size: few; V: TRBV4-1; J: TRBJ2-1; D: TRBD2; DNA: TGCGCCAGCAGCCAAGAGGGGGGACTAGCCCAATTTATCTCTGGGGAATCCTACAATGAGCAGTTCTTC; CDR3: CASSQEGGLAQFISGESYNEQFF
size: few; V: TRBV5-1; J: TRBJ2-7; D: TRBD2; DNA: TGCGCCAGCAGGCGGGGGGACTTTCGTACCTACGAGCAGTACTTC; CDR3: CASRRGDFRTYEQYF
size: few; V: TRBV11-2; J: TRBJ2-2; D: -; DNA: TGTGCCAGCAGCTTACATGGAGGGAGTGCCACCGGGGAGCTGTTTTTT; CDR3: CASSLHGGSATGELFF
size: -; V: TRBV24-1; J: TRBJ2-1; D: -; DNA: TGTGCCACCAGTGATTTGCATGGTGGGACAAAGGGCAATGAGCAGTTCTTC; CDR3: CATSDLHGGTKGNEQFF
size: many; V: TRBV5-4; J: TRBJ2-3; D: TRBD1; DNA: TGTGCCAGCAGTTGGGACAGGACCAGCACAGATACGCAGTATTTT; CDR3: CASSWDRTSTDTQYF
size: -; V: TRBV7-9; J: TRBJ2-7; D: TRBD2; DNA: TGTGCCGGCGAGCGGGAGGGGTACGAGCAGTACTTC; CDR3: CAGEREGYEQYF
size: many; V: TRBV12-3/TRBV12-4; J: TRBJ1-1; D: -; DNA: TGTGCCAGCAGTTTCCGGGGGACGGGGAACACTGAAGCTTTCTTT; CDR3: CASSFRGTGNTEAFF
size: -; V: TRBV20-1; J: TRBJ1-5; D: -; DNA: TGCAGTGCTGGCGGGCCCCAGGGACGTCAGCCCCAGCATTTT; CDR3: CSAGGPQGRQPQHF
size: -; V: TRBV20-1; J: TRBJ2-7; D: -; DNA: TGCAGTGTAGAGACCCGCCCGTACGAGCAGTACTTC; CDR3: CSVETRPYEQYF
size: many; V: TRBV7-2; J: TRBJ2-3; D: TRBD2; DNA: TGTGCCAGCAGCCCAGCCCTCTGGCGGGAGTTGGTAGATACGCAGTATTTT; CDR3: CASSPALWRELVDTQYF